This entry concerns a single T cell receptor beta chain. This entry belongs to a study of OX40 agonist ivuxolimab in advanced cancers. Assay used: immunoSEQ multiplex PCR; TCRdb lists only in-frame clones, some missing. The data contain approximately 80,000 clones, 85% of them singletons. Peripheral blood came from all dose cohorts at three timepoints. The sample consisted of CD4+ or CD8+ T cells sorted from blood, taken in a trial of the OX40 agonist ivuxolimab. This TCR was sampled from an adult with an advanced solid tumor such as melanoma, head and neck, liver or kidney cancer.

In DNA, the CDR3 is TGTGCCAGCAGCTTAGTTCCCGTTGCGCACACTGAAGCTTTCTTT. This codes for CASSLVPVAHTEAFF. The chain links TRBV7-2 to TRBJ1-1, with D uncertain. The CDR3 has 15 amino acids. V dropped 1 base and J dropped 3 bases, with 12 bases sitting between them. The V gene's germline CDR1 is SGHTA and CDR2 FQGNSA.